Listed here are 20 T cell receptor beta chains from one sample, sequenced in a study of blood T cell repertoires in COVID-19. Clones were sequenced by immunoSEQ multiplex PCR, and TCRdb holds only the in-frame ones, with some missing. The data hold 85,000 to 90,000 clones, with 82% observed a single time. The sequenced sample was peripheral blood. These receptors were collected from a woman of 80 years or more with acute or convalescent COVID-19.

V and J are TRBV14 and TRBJ1-6; D possibly corresponds to TRBD1 (6 bases). The CDR3 extends over 13 amino acids. V dropped 8 bases and J dropped 8 bases, with 13 bases sitting between them. Looked up from germline, CDR1 is SGHDN and CDR2 is FVKESK. CDR3 DNA: TGTGCCAGCGCTTACAGGGTTTATTCACCCCTCCACTTT. Translated, it gives CASAYRVYSPLHF.

This clone was detected a few times. The CDR3 DNA reads TGCGCCAGCAGCTTGGAGCCAGGGGGGTTTCGAGGCAATGAGCAGTTCTTC. Its protein product is CASSLEPGGFRGNEQFF. This chain joins TRBV5-1 and TRBJ2-1; weak D call: TRBD1 (7 bases). Trimming removed 0 bases at V and 6 bases at J, with 19 bases between. Germline CDR1 and CDR2: SGHRS and YFSETQ. The CDR3 loop spans 17 amino acids.

The V call is TRBV5-4, the J call TRBJ1-2; TRBD1 matches 9 bases. Germline CDR1 and CDR2: SGHNT and YYREEE (reference sequence). The junction had 6 bases not matched to a gene; V was cut back by 2 bases and J by 4 bases. The CDR3 is 15 amino acids. CDR3 in amino acids: CASSLDRGFGYGYTF. CDR3 bases: TGTGCCAGCAGCTTAGACAGGGGGTTTGGCTATGGCTACACCTTC.

This clone appeared many times. The J gene is TRBJ2-7, the V gene TRBV12-3 or TRBV12-4; D not resolved. The CDR3 spans 12 residues. V was trimmed by 3 bases and J by 7 bases, leaving 10 bases between them. DNA for the CDR3: TGTGCCAGCAGTTTTGTCCCTTTTGAGCAGTACTTC. Amino acids: CASSFVPFEQYF.

A few counts support this clone. The CDR3 sequence: CASSLGGLAEETQYF. The DNA for the CDR3 is TGTGCCAGCAGCTTAGGGGGACTAGCGGAGGAGACCCAGTACTTC. This chain links TRBV7-2 with TRBJ2-5, with TRBD2 matching over 11 bases. CDR1 is SGHTA and CDR2 is FQGNSA in the germline V gene. The CDR3 extends over 15 amino acids. V shed 1 base and J 5 bases; nucleotides not matched to a gene: 3.

CDR3 residues: CASSLEIGTGNGNTIYF. The CDR3 nucleotides read TGTGCCAGCAGCTTGGAGATTGGGACAGGGAACGGAAACACCATATATTTT. J is TRBJ1-3 and V is TRBV5-4, with TRBD1 identical over 9 bases. From germline, CDR1 is SGHNT and CDR2 YYREEE (reference sequence). V shed 0 bases, J shed 4 bases, and the junction held 8 bases outside the gene matches. This CDR3 region has 17 residues. The whole variable domain, remainder taken from reference TRBV5-4 and TRBJ1-3, is ETGVTQSPTHLIKTRGQQVTLRCSSQSGHNTVSWYQQALGQGPQFIFQYYREEENGRGNFPPRFSGLQFPNYSSELNVNALELDDSALYLCASSLEIGTGNGNTIYFGEGSWLTVV.

The chain carries TRBV5-1 and TRBJ2-1; TRBD2 aligns across 7 bases. Germline trimming cut 0 bases from V and 8 bases from J; bases unmatched to any gene: 5. Germline CDR1 reads SGHRS; CDR2 reads YFSETQ. This CDR3 is 14 amino acids long. The CDR3 protein is CASSLGGGTDEQFF. CDR3 coding DNA: TGCGCCAGCAGCTTGGGGGGAGGGACCGATGAGCAGTTCTTC. Combining the CDR3 with reference TRBV5-1 and TRBJ2-1 gives the whole variable domain KAGVTQTPRYLIKTRGQQVTLSCSPISGHRSVSWYQQTPGQGLQFLFEYFSETQRNKGNFPGRFSGRQFSNSRSEMNVSTLELGDSALYLCASSLGGGTDEQFFGPGTRLTVL.

This clone was seen once. The chain is built from TRBV4-1 and TRBJ2-1; TRBD2 matches at 11 bases. The length of the CDR3 is 16 residues. Germline V lookup: CDR1 MGHRA, CDR2 YSYEKL. J lost 7 bases, V lost 0 bases, and 5 bases had no gene match. The CDR3 spells CASSQDERLAGNEQFF. In DNA form, the CDR3 reads TGCGCCAGCAGCCAAGATGAGAGACTAGCGGGAAATGAGCAGTTCTTC.

The chain recombines TRBV11-2 with TRBJ2-3; possibly TRBD2 for D (5 bases). CDR1 is SGHAT, CDR2 FQNNGV, per germline. CDR3 size: 15 residues. Between the trimmed V and J ends, which lost 5 bases and 2 bases, there was a span of 14 bases. The CDR3 reads CASSPTSTYTDTQYF. The CDR3, as DNA: TGTGCCAGCAGCCCCACTAGTACCTACACAGATACGCAGTATTTT.

This clone was seen a few times. This sequence joins TRBV7-2 and TRBJ2-7; possibly TRBD2 for D (6 bases). Looked up from germline, CDR1 is SGHTA and CDR2 is FQGNSA. V lost 0 bases and J lost 6, with 9 bases in between. The CDR3 is made up of 13 amino acids. CDR3 bases: TGTGCCAGCAGCTTAGCGATGGGGGGCGAGCAGTACTTC. Translation: CASSLAMGGEQYF. Together with reference TRBV7-2 and TRBJ2-7, the CDR3 gives the full variable domain: GAGVSQSPSNKVTEKGKDVELRCDPISGHTALYWYRQSLGQGLEFLIYFQGNSAPDKSGLPSDRFSAERTGGSVSTLTIQRTQQEDSAVYLCASSLAMGGEQYFGPGTRLTVT.

The genes are TRBV2 and TRBJ1-1; maybe TRBD1 (5 bases). V lost 11 bases, J lost 4 bases, and 14 bases lay in between. The germline V gene encodes CDR1 SNHLY and CDR2 FYNNEI. This CDR3 is built from 12 residues. CDR3 nucleotide sequence: TGTGCCGGGAGGGGAGAGAGCACTGAAGCTTTCTTT. Translated, it gives CAGRGESTEAFF.

The table lists this clone with a count of one. The V and J genes are TRBV5-1 and TRBJ2-7; D unclear. V was clipped by 0 bases and J by 3 bases, with 10 bases between them. Germline CDR1 and CDR2: SGHRS and YFSETQ. CDR3 length equals 14 residues. The CDR3 nucleotides read TGCGCCAGCAGCTTGGCTTGGAGTGGCTACGAGCAGTACTTC. This gives the protein CASSLAWSGYEQYF.

The rearrangement links TRBV20-1 to TRBJ1-1; no reliable D call. This CDR3 contains 11 residues. Germline V CDR1 and CDR2: DFQATT, SNEGSKA (reference sequence). V was shortened by 0 bases and J by 11 bases, with 10 bases between the two germline ends. The chain's CDR3 is CSAREGPGAFF. CDR3 DNA: TGCAGTGCTAGAGAGGGTCCCGGGGCTTTCTTT.

The chain links TRBV6-2 or TRBV6-3 to TRBJ2-7; 8 nucleotides line up with TRBD1. There are 14 residues in the CDR3. J was trimmed by 5 bases and V by 4 bases; bases with no gene match: 7. Germline loops: CDR1 MNHEY, CDR2 SVGEGT. The CDR3 region is CASSSGTGLDEQYF. CDR3 coding DNA: TGTGCCAGCAGTTCCGGGACAGGTCTCGACGAGCAGTACTTC.

The V call is TRBV2, the J call TRBJ1-5; 7 bases are shared with TRBD1. The V segment lost 7 bases and the J segment 4 bases; nucleotides outside the gene matches: 7. The CDR3 is 14 residues long. Germline assignment: CDR1 SNHLY and CDR2 FYNNEI. The CDR3 nucleotides read TGTGCCAGCAAGGGAGACAGGGCAAATCAGCCCCAGCATTTT. As protein: CASKGDRANQPQHF.

The V and J genes are TRBV28 and TRBJ2-2; D not certain. Germline V gives CDR1 MDHEN, CDR2 SYDVKM. Trimming shortened V by 6 bases and J by 9 bases, and 14 bases separated the two germline ends. CDR3 length: 13 amino acids. DNA for the CDR3: TGTGCCAGCAGCCTTATGGCCCCTTGGGAGCTGTTTTTT. Translation: CASSLMAPWELFF. Full variable domain (outside the CDR3, taken from reference TRBV28 and TRBJ2-2): DVKVTQSSRYLVKRTGEKVFLECVQDMDHENMFWYRQDPGLGLRLIYFSYDVKMKEKGDIPEGYSVSREKKERFSLILESASTNQTSMYLCASSLMAPWELFFGEGSRLTVL.

This sequence joins TRBV19 and TRBJ2-5; 16 bases match TRBD2. V trimming: 4 bases; J trimming: 5 bases; junction bases outside the gene matches: 10. Germline assignment: CDR1 LNHDA and CDR2 SQIVND (reference sequence). The CDR3 is 18 amino acids. The CDR3 region is CASSRGLAGGPETETQYF. Written as DNA, the CDR3 is TGTGCCAGTAGTAGGGGACTAGCGGGGGGGCCGGAGACGGAGACCCAGTACTTC.

The chain joins TRBV6-5 to TRBJ2-3; maybe TRBD2 (6 bases). Trimming removed 10 bases at V and 0 bases at J, with 11 bases between. The CDR3 is 13 amino acids. CDR1 is MNHEY, CDR2 SVGAGI, per germline. CDR3 nucleotides: TGTGCCACCCGGGAGTTGAGCACAGATACGCAGTATTTT. Residues: CATRELSTDTQYF.

The chain combines TRBV3-1 (or the pseudogene TRBV3-2) with TRBJ1-1; D possibly corresponds to TRBD1 (6 bases). The CDR3 has 12 residues. Germline values: CDR1 LGHDT, CDR2 YNNKEL (reference sequence). V dropped 3 bases and J dropped 11 bases, with 13 bases sitting between them. The CDR3 reads CASSHHDRFAFF. The CDR3 DNA is TGTGCCAGCAGCCACCACGACAGGTTTGCTTTCTTT.

This clone appeared once. The chain links TRBV12-3 or TRBV12-4 to TRBJ2-2, with D perhaps matching TRBD2 (5 bases). The germline V and J ends were trimmed by 6 bases and 5 bases, with 10 bases remaining between them. This CDR3 comprises 13 residues. The CDR3 reads CASSKDWTGELFF. The CDR3 DNA reads as TGTGCCAGCAGCAAGGACTGGACCGGGGAGCTGTTTTTT.